A selection of T cell receptor beta chains follows, all from one sample in a study of blood T cells in healthy people across ages. Via MiXCR, TCRdb re-called the 5' RACE reads, giving one row per CDR3 protein. The sample includes approximately 730,000 distinct CDR3 sequences, roughly 41% seen only once; the top ten take roughly 20%. The sequenced material came from blood. The source is a woman in her sixties in good health. Each CDR3 is given without its conserved first and last residue.

CDR3: SAEQGYGYT; J: TRBJ1-2; V: TRBV20-1
CDR3: SAGSSDEQY; J: TRBJ2-7; V: TRBV20-1
CDR3: TSSQEYLAGPAKNIQY; J: TRBJ2-4; V: TRBV4-3
CDR3: ASSRGQGGSPLH; J: TRBJ1-6; V: TRBV7-9
CDR3: ASSWGRGELEQY; J: TRBJ2-7; V: TRBV7-2
CDR3: ASSPAVEPGQQF; J: TRBJ2-1; V: TRBV3-1
CDR3: AISESVRGIPEAF; J: TRBJ1-1; V: TRBV10-3
CDR3: SARDWGQGNQPQH; J: TRBJ1-5; V: TRBV20-1
CDR3: SARDVSGSRYEQY; J: TRBJ2-7; V: TRBV20-1
CDR3: ASSYTLTSGRAREQF; J: TRBJ2-1; V: TRBV6-6
CDR3: SAGEQAYHNEQF; J: TRBJ2-1; V: TRBV20-1
CDR3: ASSSETLNSPLH; J: TRBJ1-6; V: TRBV7-2
CDR3: ASSIDRRHEQF; J: TRBJ2-1; V: TRBV11-3
CDR3: ASSLTGESGTEAF; J: TRBJ1-1; V: TRBV9
CDR3: ASNRLTSDPQY; J: TRBJ2-3; V: TRBV2
CDR3: ASSWYGNNQPQH; J: TRBJ1-5; V: TRBV12-3/TRBV12-4
CDR3: ASSPLHRDGYT; J: TRBJ1-2; V: TRBV28
CDR3: SAIRTGTSSETQY; J: TRBJ2-5; V: TRBV20-1
CDR3: ASSPLRGRTDTQY; J: TRBJ2-3; V: TRBV11-2